This TCR beta chain was recovered during a study of blood T cell repertoires in COVID-19. Study summary: Whether acute or convalescent, the COVID-19 samples came from the United States, Italy and Spain.

Trimming left V 7 bases short and J 3 bases short, with 16 bases between. CDR3 length: 14 amino acids. Germline V gene sequence: CDR1 MDHEN, CDR2 SYDVKM. This clone was counted a single time. Only in-frame clones appear in the TCRdb table, and some are missing; sequencing was by immunoSEQ multiplex PCR. The sample has about 190,000 clones, about 77% seen once; the top ten hold around 2.8%. V is TRBV28 and J is TRBJ2-7; D might be TRBD1 (7 bases). The sequence came from a woman at least 80 years old with active or convalescent COVID-19. The sequencing sample was made of peripheral blood. CDR3 nucleotide sequence: TGTGCCAGCACCGGGGGACAGCACGTCTACGAGCAGTACTTC. Its translation is CASTGGQHVYEQYF.